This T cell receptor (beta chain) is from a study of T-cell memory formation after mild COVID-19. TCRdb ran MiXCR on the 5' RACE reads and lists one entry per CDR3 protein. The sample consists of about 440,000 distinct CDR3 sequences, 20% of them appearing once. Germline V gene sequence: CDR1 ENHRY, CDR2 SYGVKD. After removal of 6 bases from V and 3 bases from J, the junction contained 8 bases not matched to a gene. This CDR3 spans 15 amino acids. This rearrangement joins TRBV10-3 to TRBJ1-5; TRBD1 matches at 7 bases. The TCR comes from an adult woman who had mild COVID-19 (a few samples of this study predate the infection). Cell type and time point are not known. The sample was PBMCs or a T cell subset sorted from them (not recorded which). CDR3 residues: CAISDGTAHNQPQHF. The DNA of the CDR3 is TGTGCCATCAGCGACGGGACAGCCCACAATCAGCCCCAGCATTTT.